This T cell receptor (beta chain) is drawn from a study of cytomegalovirus exposure and HLA in healthy donors. Healthy bone marrow donors made up the donor group. With respect to this clone: Other DNA sequences in this specimen translate into the identical CDR3.

Amplification used 60 Vbeta primers and 13 Jbeta primers. Produced via immunoSEQ multiplex PCR; TCRdb's table is partial and in-frame only. The data show tens of thousands of clones, just over 65% seen once. CDR3 length equals 13 residues. Per germline, CDR1 SNHLY and CDR2 FYNNEI. The V end lost 3 bases, the J end lost 0 bases, and 5 bases lay between the germline ends. Sequencing was carried out using PBMCs. The receptor was derived from a man aged 25 to 40 in good health and CMV-seronegative. V usage is TRBV2 and J usage is TRBJ1-1; D unclear. The CDR3 is CASSDGVNTEAFF. The DNA for the CDR3 is TGTGCCAGCAGTGACGGGGTGAACACTGAAGCTTTCTTT.